This T cell receptor (beta chain) derives from a study of blood T cell repertoires in COVID-19. Turning to the study itself: The analysed material was cDNA or gDNA that came from T cells, B-cell-depleted T cells, or PBMCs.

V lost 6 bases to trimming and J lost 8 bases; unmatched junction nucleotides: 12. CDR3 length equals 15 residues. Germline CDR1 reads MNHNS; CDR2 reads SASEGT. Profiled with immunoSEQ multiplex PCR; TCRdb holds only in-frame clones, not every one. The repertoire holds about 200,000 clones, with 80% to 90% as singletons. This study enrolled people aged 18 to 89 from around 25 US geographic areas. Before being deemed recovered, Cohort 3 donors had two negative PCRs, clearance, or symptom resolution. The source of this sequence is a woman younger than 35 who had recovered from COVID-19. The sample comprised PBMCs or T cells enriched from blood (not recorded which). The chain links TRBV6-1 to TRBJ2-1; 8 positions agree with TRBD2. The CDR3 sequence: CASSRAGVDMYEQFF. Here the CDR3 DNA reads TGTGCCAGCAGCCGAGCGGGGGTAGATATGTATGAGCAGTTCTTC.